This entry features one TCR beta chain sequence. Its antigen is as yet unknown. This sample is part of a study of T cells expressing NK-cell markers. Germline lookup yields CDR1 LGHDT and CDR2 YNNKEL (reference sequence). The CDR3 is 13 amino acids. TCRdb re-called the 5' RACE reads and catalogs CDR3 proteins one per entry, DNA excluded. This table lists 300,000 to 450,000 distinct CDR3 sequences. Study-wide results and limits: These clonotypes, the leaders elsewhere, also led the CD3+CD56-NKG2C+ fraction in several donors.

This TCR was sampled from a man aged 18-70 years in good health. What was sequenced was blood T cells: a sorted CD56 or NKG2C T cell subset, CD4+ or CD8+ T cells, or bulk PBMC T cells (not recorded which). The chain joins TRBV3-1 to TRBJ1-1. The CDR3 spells CASSQDLMTEAFF.